The 8 T cell receptor beta chains below all came from one sample that was sequenced in a study of blood T cell repertoires in COVID-19 (dated by TCRdb to 2020 to 2021). The method was the immunoSEQ multiplex PCR assay. TCRdb retrieved this table from immuneACCESS and kept in-frame rearrangements only. Not all clones are present; in checked studies, unresolved V genes account for under half, and no reason is known for the remainder. Recorded for this sample are 95,000 to 150,000 clones; over 80% of them occurred a single time. The top ten hold almost 30% of the sample. The sample comprised peripheral blood. Receptors were obtained from a woman between 70 and 85 years old with acute or convalescent COVID-19.

CDR3 sequence (DNA): TGTGCCAGCAGCCCTCGAGGAAGGGGGAGCGATGGCTACACCTTC. This translates into CASSPRGRGSDGYTF. This chain connects TRBV3-1 (or the pseudogene TRBV3-2) to TRBJ1-2; D may be TRBD1 (6 bases). Trimming left V 4 bases short and J 6 bases short, with 18 bases between. CDR3 length equals 15 residues. CDR1 LGHDT and CDR2 YNNKEL come from the germline V gene (reference sequence).

This rearrangement joins TRBV9 to TRBJ2-1; 10 bases align to TRBD2. Germline CDR1 SGDLS, CDR2 YYNGEE. J was trimmed by 8 bases and V by 4 bases; bases with no gene match: 12. The CDR3 contains 16 residues. This chain's CDR3 is CASSTRSGGIGDEQFF. The CDR3 coding sequence is TGTGCCAGCAGCACCCGTAGCGGGGGGATTGGGGATGAGCAGTTCTTC.

The V call is TRBV3-1 (or the pseudogene TRBV3-2), the J call TRBJ2-1; tentative D call: TRBD1 (5 bases). The V end lost 0 bases, the J end lost 0 bases, and 9 bases lay between the germline ends. Per the germline V gene, CDR1 is LGHDT and CDR2 is YNNKEL (reference sequence). The CDR3 loop spans 16 amino acids. The CDR3 spells CASSQDGATSYNEQFF. Written as DNA, the CDR3 is TGTGCCAGCAGCCAAGATGGGGCTACCTCCTACAATGAGCAGTTCTTC.

The chain is built from TRBV30 and TRBJ1-5, with TRBD1 as a possible D gene (5 bases). V was shortened by 2 bases and J by 0 bases, with 11 bases between the two germline ends. The CDR3 extends over 15 amino acids. Germline V gene lookup returns CDR1 GTSNPN and CDR2 SVGIG (reference sequence). CDR3 region: CAWSSPTDSNQPQHF. Here the CDR3 DNA reads TGTGCCTGGAGTTCCCCGACAGATAGCAATCAGCCCCAGCATTTT.

CDR3 sequence reads: CAWSPSSRVETQYF. As DNA, the CDR3 is TGTGCCTGGAGTCCTTCCTCTCGTGTTGAGACCCAGTACTTC. J is TRBJ2-5 and V is TRBV30; D unresolved. V lost 2 bases and J lost 5, with 15 bases in between. Germline lookup yields CDR1 GTSNPN and CDR2 SVGIG (reference sequence). This CDR3 comprises 14 residues.

The V gene is TRBV11-3, the J gene TRBJ2-7; D not resolved. Germline V lookup: CDR1 SGHNT, CDR2 YENEEA. V was shortened by 1 base and J by 2 bases, with 6 bases between the two germline ends. The length of the CDR3 is 13 residues. The CDR3 DNA reads as TGTGCCAGCAGCTTAGGACTCGCCTACGAGCAGTACTTC. Translated, it gives CASSLGLAYEQYF. Full variable domain (remainder filled in from reference TRBV11-3 and TRBJ2-7): EAGVVQSPRYKIIEKKQPVAFWCNPISGHNTLYWYLQNLGQGPELLIRYENEEAVDDSQLPKDRFSAERLKGVDSTLKIQPAELGDSAVYLCASSLGLAYEQYFGPGTRLTVT.

This clone was counted once. The V and J genes are TRBV25-1 and TRBJ1-3, with a possible D match to TRBD1 (6 bases). CDR1 MGHDK and CDR2 SYGVNS come from the germline V gene. The CDR3 totals 17 residues. Trimming stripped 5 bases from V and 0 bases from J, with 17 bases between. The CDR3: CASSKSTGSSSGNTIYF. In nucleotides, the CDR3 is TGTGCCAGCAGTAAATCGACAGGATCGAGCTCTGGAAACACCATATATTTT.

The chain is built from TRBV6-5 and TRBJ2-7; perhaps TRBD1 as D (5 bases). Germline V lookup: CDR1 MNHEY, CDR2 SVGAGI. Trimming took off 5 bases at V and 5 bases at J, with 13 bases between the two ends. The CDR3 consists of 13 residues. For the CDR3, the DNA is TGTGCCAGCAGTCCCAGGGAATCCCACGAGCAGTACTTC. Protein product: CASSPRESHEQYF.